This TCR beta chain was found in a study of cytomegalovirus exposure and HLA in healthy donors. Study details: Earlier findings included over 90 million unique TCR beta sequences obtained from about 180 million T cells.

Findings and caveats of the study: Per a prior analysis, the majority of TCR beta V segments were productive roughly 87% or roughly 30% of the time. Immune exposure information available was restricted to CMV serostatus. The classifier was said to identify cytomegalovirus status with high specificity and sensitivity.

13 Jbeta primers and 60 Vbeta primers were used for the PCR. TCRdb keeps only in-frame clones here, not all; method: immunoSEQ multiplex PCR. Of around 100,000 clones in the sample, 65% to 85% were seen once. For this clone: The antigen is not known.

The sequence derives from a man in his fifties in good health and CMV-seropositive. Specimen: PBMCs.

CDR3: CASSQYSTGGNEQFF. As DNA, the CDR3 is TGTGCCAGTAGCCAGTACTCGACAGGGGGCAATGAGCAGTTCTTC. The J gene is TRBJ2-1, the V gene TRBV19; 9 positions agree with TRBD1. Losses at the gene ends were 6 bases for V and 6 bases for J; bases not matched to a gene: 9. This CDR3 has 15 residues. Germline CDR1 is LNHDA and CDR2 is SQIVND (reference sequence).